This T cell receptor beta chain was captured in a study of PD-L1 blockade in urothelial cancer. Turning to the study itself: Blood analysis was done at 3 weeks (second dose) and 6 weeks after treatment began.

Time point denoted: peripheral blood 6 weeks after treatment start. The number of samples from each patient was between 1 and 8, taken pretreatment and on-treatment. V lost 6 bases and J 4 bases, leaving 12 bases between the germline ends. The CDR3 loop spans 13 amino acids. Germline CDR1 is MDHEN and CDR2 is SYDVKM. Each PCR had synthetic TCR analog templates added to it as a spike-in. Measured with immunoSEQ multiplex PCR; TCRdb has only the in-frame clones, and not every one. The sample consists of 30,000 to 45,000 clones, approximately 80% of them appearing once. The source material was PBMCs, sampled around atezolizumab (anti-PD-L1) treatment. The origin of this receptor is a man aged 35 to 55 with urothelial cancer. The J gene is TRBJ1-1, the V gene TRBV28; weak D call: TRBD1 (5 bases). CDR3 sequence reads: CASRAGLSTEAFF. CDR3 nucleotides: TGTGCCAGCAGGGCAGGGCTTAGCACTGAAGCTTTCTTT.